These 21 T cell receptor beta chains share one sample of origin, sequenced in a study of T cell repertoires in cytomegalovirus infection. TCRdb recomputed calls from the reads with MiXCR, one row per CDR3 protein. The sample shows roughly 230,000 distinct CDR3 sequences, roughly 12% of them seen only once. The sequencing sample was made of PBMCs. These receptors were taken from a human donor in good health (CMV status not recorded). Some clones in this sample may be carry-over from other donors' samples.

A few counts support this clonotype. The chain combines TRBV27 with TRBJ2-5; 7 bases match TRBD2. There are 16 residues in the CDR3. Per the germline V gene, CDR1 is MNHEY and CDR2 is SMNVEV (reference sequence). The ends lost 5 bases at V and 4 bases at J; junction bases unmatched: 13. The CDR3 coding sequence is TGTGCCAGCAGTCCCTGGCAGCGGGGAATAGGAGAGACCCAGTACTTC. Encoded protein: CASSPWQRGIGETQYF.

This clonotype showed up many times. The V gene is TRBV7-2, the J gene TRBJ1-1; D possibly corresponds to TRBD1 (5 bases). The V end lost 3 bases, the J end lost 3 bases, and 8 bases lay between the germline ends. CDR1 is SGHTA, CDR2 FQGNSA, per germline. The length of the CDR3 is 13 residues. CDR3 protein: CASSFSGYTEAFF. DNA of the CDR3: TGTGCCAGCAGCTTCTCAGGGTACACTGAAGCTTTCTTT.

This chain connects TRBV9 to TRBJ2-1; TRBD1 is a possible D gene (6 bases). The V end was cut by 0 bases, the J end by 7 bases, with 11 bases between. CDR3 length: 14 residues. Germline loops: CDR1 SGDLS, CDR2 YYNGEE. The CDR3 spells CASSVAGGGNEQFF. DNA of the CDR3: TGTGCCAGCAGCGTAGCTGGGGGCGGTAATGAGCAGTTCTTC.

This clonotype was detected a few times. The chain links TRBV5-1 to TRBJ2-2; a weak D match, TRBD2 (6 bases). Germline V gene sequence: CDR1 SGHRS, CDR2 YFSETQ. CDR3 size: 14 residues. Trimming removed 4 bases at V and 6 bases at J, with 13 bases between. The DNA for the CDR3 is TGCGCCAGCAGCCCACTAACTAGCTCCGGGGAGCTGTTTTTT. Its translation: CASSPLTSSGELFF. Complete variable domain (other parts from reference TRBV5-1 and TRBJ2-2): KAGVTQTPRYLIKTRGQQVTLSCSPISGHRSVSWYQQTPGQGLQFLFEYFSETQRNKGNFPGRFSGRQFSNSRSEMNVSTLELGDSALYLCASSPLTSSGELFFGEGSRLTVL.

The sample holds many counts of this clonotype. This CDR3 reads CASSYRDGETQYF. In DNA, the CDR3 is TGTGCCAGCAGTTACAGGGATGGAGAGACCCAGTACTTC. The chain uses TRBV6-2 or TRBV6-3 and TRBJ2-5, with D hard to call. Germline assignment: CDR1 MNHEY and CDR2 SVGEGT. Deletions cut 2 bases from V and 4 bases from J, with 8 bases between. The CDR3 contains 13 residues.

In this sample, this clonotype turned up a few times. The chain couples TRBV25-1 to TRBJ2-2; a possible D gene is TRBD2 (6 bases). Trimming took 8 bases from V and 3 from J, leaving 13 bases between them. CDR1 is MGHDK and CDR2 is SYGVNS in the germline V gene. The CDR3 totals 14 residues. For the CDR3, the DNA is TGTGCCAGCGGAGGAGGGCTTTACACCGGGGAGCTGTTTTTT. Amino acids: CASGGGLYTGELFF.

This clonotype was detected many times. The chain carries TRBV7-9 and TRBJ1-2; TRBD1 is a possible D gene (6 bases). The CDR3 is 15 amino acids. The germline gives CDR1 SEHNR, CDR2 FQNEAQ (reference sequence). V was clipped by 5 bases and J by 2 bases, with 15 bases between them. The CDR3 nucleotides are TGTGCCAGCAGCCCCAGGACAGAACGCAACTATGGCTACACCTTC. It translates to CASSPRTERNYGYTF.

The sample holds one count of this clonotype. Given the absence of the conserved phenylalanine or tryptophan at the CDR3 end, a read error is likely. The rearrangement links TRBV14 to TRBJ2-5; 8 bases are a match to TRBD1. Unmatched junction bases numbered 2, after V lost 4 bases and J lost 1 base. The germline V gene encodes CDR1 SGHDN and CDR2 FVKESK. The CDR3 loop spans 14 amino acids. The CDR3 DNA reads as TGTGCCAGCAGCCCCGGGACAGGCCAAGAGACCCAGTACCTC. Its translation: CASSPGTGQETQYL.

This clonotype was observed at least ten times. This sequence joins TRBV7-9 and TRBJ2-3; 12 positions agree with TRBD1. V shed 5 bases and J 4 bases; nucleotides not matched to a gene: 10. The CDR3 extends over 17 amino acids. CDR1 is SEHNR and CDR2 is FQNEAQ in the germline V gene (reference sequence). In DNA form, the CDR3 reads TGTGCCAGCAGCCGCCTCCGGGACAGGGGGCGATCAGATACGCAGTATTTT. It encodes CASSRLRDRGRSDTQYF.

This clonotype was found a few times. The chain couples TRBV5-4 to TRBJ1-2; D is ambiguous. Germline lookup yields CDR1 SGHNT and CDR2 YYREEE (reference sequence). This CDR3 region has 14 residues. The ends were cut back, 1 base at V and 7 bases at J, with 14 bases in the middle. CDR3 loop: CASSLSPLSSGYTF. CDR3 DNA: TGTGCCAGCAGCTTGAGCCCCTTAAGCAGTGGCTACACCTTC. Complete variable domain (other parts from reference TRBV5-4 and TRBJ1-2): ETGVTQSPTHLIKTRGQQVTLRCSSQSGHNTVSWYQQALGQGPQFIFQYYREEENGRGNFPPRFSGLQFPNYSSELNVNALELDDSALYLCASSLSPLSSGYTFGSGTRLTVV.

This clonotype was observed many times. The chain uses TRBV7-9 and TRBJ2-5, with TRBD2 matching over 10 bases. Per the germline V gene, CDR1 is SEHNR and CDR2 is FQNEAQ (reference sequence). This CDR3 is 15 amino acids long. V gave up 0 bases and J gave up 4 bases; unmatched junction bases: 2. CDR3 bases: TGTGCCAGCAGCTTAGCGAGGACTAGCGGAGAGACCCAGTACTTC. Translation gives CASSLARTSGETQYF.

This clonotype was seen ten or more times. V usage is TRBV7-8 and J usage is TRBJ2-7, with D uncertain. Between the trimmed V and J ends, which lost 6 bases and 6 bases, there was a span of 12 bases. The CDR3 runs to 12 residues. Germline V gene sequence: CDR1 SGHVS, CDR2 FQNEAQ. The CDR3 is CASRVGSAEQYF. CDR3 bases: TGTGCCAGCAGAGTAGGCTCAGCCGAGCAGTACTTC.

This chain uses TRBV5-1 with TRBJ2-7, with D unresolved. The CDR3 loop spans 15 amino acids. V shed 0 bases and J shed 5 bases, with 15 bases lying between them. The V gene's germline CDR1 is SGHRS and CDR2 YFSETQ. The CDR3 region has the DNA TGCGCCAGCAGCTTGGCCAGGATAGGGCGAAACGAGCAGTACTTC. Translated: CASSLARIGRNEQYF.

This clonotype was observed many times. This chain connects TRBV19 to TRBJ1-5; no reliable D call. V dropped 1 base and J dropped 6 bases, with 7 bases sitting between them. The CDR3 sequence is 13 residues long. Germline V gene sequence: CDR1 LNHDA, CDR2 SQIVND (reference sequence). CDR3 sequence reads: CASSIVNSQPQHF. The CDR3 DNA reads as TGTGCCAGTAGTATAGTTAACAGTCAGCCCCAGCATTTT.

This clonotype has at least ten counts. The rearrangement joins TRBV7-2 to TRBJ2-1; D not certain. This CDR3 has 15 residues. Trimming left V 5 bases short and J 6 bases short, with 17 bases between. In germline, CDR1 is SGHTA, CDR2 FQGNSA. The CDR3 bases are TGTGCCAGCAGCCGCCCGGCAGTCAACGGCAATGAGCAGTTCTTC. It translates to CASSRPAVNGNEQFF.

This clonotype was seen repeatedly, ten times or more. The chain uses TRBV7-8 and TRBJ2-1; 9 nucleotides align to TRBD2. The CDR3 runs to 14 residues. The germline gives CDR1 SGHVS, CDR2 FQNEAQ. V lost 3 bases to trimming and J lost 6 bases; unmatched junction nucleotides: 3. CDR3 sequence: CASSLLREGNEQFF. The CDR3 region has the DNA TGTGCCAGCAGCTTGCTGCGGGAGGGCAATGAGCAGTTCTTC. Filled out from reference TRBV7-8 and TRBJ2-1, the complete variable domain reads GAGVSQSPRYKVAKRGQDVALRCDPISGHVSLFWYQQALGQGPEFLTYFQNEAQLDKSGLPSDRFFAERPEGSVSTLKIQRTQQEDSAVYLCASSLLREGNEQFFGPGTRLTVL.

In this sample, this clonotype turned up a few times. The CDR3 DNA follows: TGTGCCAGTAGTAAGACAGCCATATCTAATGAAAAACTGTTTTTT. Its translation: CASSKTAISNEKLFF. V usage is TRBV19 and J usage is TRBJ1-4; D is possibly TRBD1 (5 bases). Germline CDR1 and CDR2: LNHDA and SQIVND (reference sequence). V was pared by 4 bases and J by 3 bases, with 12 bases between. There are 15 residues in the CDR3.

This clonotype appeared a few times. This chain links TRBV20-1 with TRBJ2-7, with D possibly TRBD2 on 6 matching bases. Germline-derived CDR1 and CDR2 are DFQATT and SNEGSKA (reference sequence). This CDR3 has 14 amino acids. V lost 3 bases and J 3 bases, leaving 15 bases between the germline ends. The CDR3: CSASPPGLHYEQYF. The CDR3 region has the DNA TGCAGTGCTAGTCCCCCGGGACTCCACTACGAGCAGTACTTC.

Details on this clonotype: A read error is possible here, since a much larger clone lies one base away. The chain couples TRBV6-5 to TRBJ2-1, with 8 bases lining up with TRBD2. Germline-derived CDR1 and CDR2 are MNHEY and SVGAGI. The CDR3 contains 17 residues. With V trimmed by 5 bases and J by 4 bases, 13 bases remained unmatched. The CDR3 region is CASSEEEGSGIYNEQFF. The DNA for the CDR3 is TGTGCCAGCAGTGAAGAGGAAGGTAGCGGGATTTACAATGAGCAGTTCTTC.

This clonotype was seen many times. This chain links TRBV28 with TRBJ1-4, with 10 bases that match TRBD1. CDR3 length: 14 amino acids. J was trimmed by 5 bases and V by 5 bases; bases with no gene match: 2. The germline CDR1 and CDR2 sequences are MDHEN and SYDVKM. The chain's CDR3 is CASSTTGGNEKLFF. The CDR3 DNA reads TGTGCCAGCAGTACGACAGGGGGCAATGAAAAACTGTTTTTT.

This clonotype was seen ten or more times. J is TRBJ2-3 and V is TRBV7-2; 9 positions agree with TRBD2. CDR1 and CDR2 (germline): SGHTA, FQGNSA. V shed 8 bases, J shed 0 bases, and the junction held 21 bases outside the gene matches. The CDR3 is 20 residues long. The CDR3 protein is CASWATPAGVAGVSTDTQYF. The CDR3 DNA reads TGTGCCAGCTGGGCTACACCCGCGGGAGTAGCGGGAGTCAGCACAGATACGCAGTATTTT.